This passage covers 21 T cell receptor beta chains from one sample sequenced in a study of T cell responses to AZD1222 COVID-19 vaccine. TCRdb's table, derived via immunoSEQ multiplex PCR, lists solely in-frame clones and lacks some. In the table there are approximately 110,000 clones, 65% to 90% of which are singletons. Sequenced material: peripheral blood, taken on day 0 of AZD1222 vaccination. These receptors all come from an adult in good health.

As to this clone: The identical CDR3 is also encoded by other nucleotide sequences in the sample. The rearrangement links TRBV7-2 to TRBJ2-2; 7 bases are a match to TRBD2. Trimming cost V 3 bases and J 5 bases; bases outside gene matches: 3. Germline CDR1 SGHTA, CDR2 FQGNSA. The CDR3 runs to 14 residues. This CDR3 reads CASSFGLDTGELFF. The CDR3 DNA reads as TGTGCCAGCAGCTTCGGACTAGATACCGGGGAGCTGTTTTTT.

V is TRBV5-1 and J is TRBJ1-4; D remains unclear. V was pared by 5 bases and J by 4 bases, with 15 bases between. CDR1 and CDR2 (germline): SGHRS, YFSETQ. The CDR3 totals 15 residues. The chain's CDR3 is CASRLGEGFNEKLFF. CDR3 bases: TGCGCCAGCAGGCTTGGTGAAGGGTTTAATGAAAAACTGTTTTTT.

This chain connects TRBV6-4 to TRBJ2-5; D is unresolved. This CDR3 is built from 13 residues. Trimming took off 2 bases at V and 1 base at J, with 5 bases between the two ends. Germline V gene sequence: CDR1 MRHNA, CDR2 SNTAGT. The CDR3 here is CASSDNSQETQYF. The CDR3 region has the DNA TGTGCCAGCAGTGACAACAGCCAAGAGACCCAGTACTTC.

In this sample, this clone turned up once. The chain links TRBV6-5 to TRBJ2-7; D possibly corresponds to TRBD2 (6 bases). V lost 6 bases and J 0 bases, leaving 15 bases between the germline ends. The CDR3 totals 15 residues. Per the germline V gene, CDR1 is MNHEY and CDR2 is SVGAGI. CDR3 coding DNA: TGTGCCAGCAGCCGCGGCGGGGCTTTCTCCTACGAGCAGTACTTC. Protein sequence: CASSRGGAFSYEQYF.

The chain uses TRBV9 and TRBJ2-7; 14 bases agree with TRBD2. Germline assignment: CDR1 SGDLS and CDR2 YYNGEE. Germline trimming cut 4 bases from V and 3 bases from J; bases unmatched to any gene: 12. The CDR3 totals 18 residues. The CDR3, as DNA: TGTGCCAGCAGCCCCGGAGGGACTAGCGGGAGTCGGATCTACGAGCAGTACTTC. Translated, it gives CASSPGGTSGSRIYEQYF.

The CDR3 region is CASSLARDRVFTGELFF. The CDR3 DNA reads TGTGCCAGCAGCTTGGCCCGGGACAGGGTTTTCACCGGGGAGCTGTTTTTT. V is TRBV5-5 and J is TRBJ2-2; 9 bases align to TRBD1. The germline CDR1 and CDR2 sequences are SGHKS and YYEKEE (reference sequence). V shed 0 bases, J shed 4 bases, and the junction held 7 bases outside the gene matches. There are 17 residues in the CDR3.

The chain uses TRBV6-2 or TRBV6-3 and TRBJ2-1, with a possible D match to TRBD2 (5 bases). Germline CDR1 MNHEY, CDR2 SVGEGT. Trimming removed 4 bases from V and 5 bases from J, with 9 bases in between. This CDR3 contains 13 residues. CDR3 coding DNA: TGTGCCAGCAGTTTTAGCGCCGACAATGAGCAGTTCTTC. Translating it yields CASSFSADNEQFF.

The rearrangement joins TRBV3-1 (or the pseudogene TRBV3-2) to TRBJ2-1, with 7 bases identical to TRBD2. This CDR3 is 15 amino acids long. From germline, CDR1 is LGHDT and CDR2 YNNKEL (reference sequence). V shed 4 bases and J 3 bases; nucleotides not matched to a gene: 6. The CDR3: CASSRARELYNEQFF. CDR3 coding DNA: TGTGCCAGCAGCCGAGCGCGGGAGCTCTACAATGAGCAGTTCTTC.

This clone has just one count. This chain uses TRBV13 with TRBJ1-3, with TRBD1 matching over 10 bases. Germline CDR1 reads PRHDT; CDR2 reads FYEKMQ (reference sequence). This CDR3 region has 17 residues. Trimming at V came to 5 bases and at J to 9 bases, leaving 16 bases not matched to a gene. In DNA, the CDR3 is TGTGCCAGCAGCACCGGGACAGGGGACCCTTCCCCACGCACCATATATTTT. This codes for CASSTGTGDPSPRTIYF.

The chain joins TRBV30 to TRBJ2-3, with TRBD2 matching over 7 bases. In germline, CDR1 is GTSNPN, CDR2 SVGIG (reference sequence). This CDR3 region has 14 residues. V lost 5 bases and J lost 0; bases outside the gene matches: 5. CDR3 region: CAWGRGSSTDTQYF. Written as DNA, the CDR3 is TGTGCCTGGGGGAGGGGCTCTAGCACAGATACGCAGTATTTT. Full variable domain (remainder filled in from reference TRBV30 and TRBJ2-3): SQTIHQWPATLVQPVGSPLSLECTVEGTSNPNLYWYRQAAGRGLQLLFYSVGIGQISSEVPQNLSASRPQDRQFILSSKKLLLSDSGFYLCAWGRGSSTDTQYFGPGTRLTVL.

V is TRBV6-4 and J is TRBJ1-5, with TRBD1 as a possible D gene (5 bases). The CDR3 is 17 residues long. In germline, CDR1 is MRHNA, CDR2 SNTAGT. Trimming removed 10 bases at V and 0 bases at J, with 22 bases between. The CDR3 sequence: CATDQGKRFVSNQPQHF. The CDR3 nucleotides are TGTGCCACCGACCAGGGTAAGAGATTCGTTAGCAATCAGCCCCAGCATTTT.

This clone showed up just once. The chain couples TRBV28 to TRBJ2-7; D may be TRBD2 (7 bases). This CDR3 is 13 amino acids long. Per the germline V gene, CDR1 is MDHEN and CDR2 is SYDVKM. Deletions cut 11 bases from V and 4 bases from J, with 18 bases between. The CDR3 nucleotides read TGTGCCGGGGGGGGCGGCCCCAGGTACGAGCAGTACTTC. It codes for CAGGGGPRYEQYF.

In its sample, this clone was seen once. The chain links TRBV7-9 to TRBJ2-7, with D possibly TRBD2 on 5 matching bases. Germline V gene sequence: CDR1 SEHNR, CDR2 FQNEAQ (reference sequence). The CDR3 runs 13 residues. V was trimmed by 1 base and J by 5 bases, leaving 9 bases between them. The CDR3 region is CASSLGEFDEQYF. The CDR3, as DNA: TGTGCCAGCAGCTTAGGGGAGTTCGACGAGCAGTACTTC.

The chain employs TRBV4-2 and TRBJ2-7; tentatively, D is TRBD2 (5 bases). Germline CDR1 is LGHNA and CDR2 is YNFKEQ. This CDR3 contains 16 residues. With 1 base removed from V and 0 bases from J, the gap between germline ends came to 13 bases. CDR3 in DNA: TGTGCCAGCAGCCAAGTGGCAGCGGCAAGCTCCTACGAGCAGTACTTC. Translated: CASSQVAAASSYEQYF.

The V call is TRBV2, the J call TRBJ1-2, with 8 bases identical to TRBD1. Per the germline V gene, CDR1 is SNHLY and CDR2 is FYNNEI. The CDR3 consists of 15 residues. V dropped 6 bases and J dropped 4; count of bases not matched to a gene: 10. CDR3 DNA sequence: TGTGCCAGCAGCGGTTTAGGACAGGGCGTCTATGGCTACACCTTC. Its translation is CASSGLGQGVYGYTF.

The chain carries TRBV6-5 and TRBJ2-7; D possibly matches TRBD1 or TRBD2 (6 bases each). The CDR3 has 13 amino acids. Trimming removed 7 bases from V and 4 bases from J, with 14 bases in between. Germline-derived CDR1 and CDR2 are MNHEY and SVGAGI. CDR3 sequence (DNA): TGTGCCAGCACAACGGGGGCGCTGTACGAGCAGTACTTC. Translating gives CASTTGALYEQYF.

The CDR3 loop is CASSLVTSGGEQFF. The CDR3 bases are TGCGCCAGCAGCTTGGTTACTAGCGGAGGTGAGCAGTTCTTC. This chain links TRBV5-1 with TRBJ2-1, with 8 bases that match TRBD2. V lost 0 bases to trimming and J lost 9 bases; unmatched junction nucleotides: 5. There are 14 residues in the CDR3. Germline CDR1 and CDR2: SGHRS and YFSETQ.

The gene calls are TRBV30 and TRBJ1-4, with 7 bases that match TRBD1. CDR3 length: 14 residues. Germline values: CDR1 GTSNPN, CDR2 SVGIG (reference sequence). With V trimmed by 4 bases and J by 3 bases, 5 bases remained unmatched. CDR3 protein: CAWTLGQPNEKLFF. The CDR3 coding sequence is TGTGCCTGGACCTTGGGACAGCCTAATGAAAAACTGTTTTTT. Full variable domain (missing parts from reference TRBV30 and TRBJ1-4): SQTIHQWPATLVQPVGSPLSLECTVEGTSNPNLYWYRQAAGRGLQLLFYSVGIGQISSEVPQNLSASRPQDRQFILSSKKLLLSDSGFYLCAWTLGQPNEKLFFGSGTQLSVL.

The chain has TRBV15 and TRBJ1-3; D is possibly TRBD1 (5 bases). Germline V gene lookup returns CDR1 LNHNV and CDR2 YYDKDF (reference sequence). The V and J ends lost 8 bases and 3 bases respectively, with 11 bases between them. CDR3 size: 13 residues. The CDR3 sequence: CATGGEFGNTIYF. In nucleotides, the CDR3 is TGTGCCACCGGGGGGGAGTTTGGAAACACCATATATTTT.

The chain is built from TRBV10-3 and TRBJ2-7; possibly TRBD2 for D (5 bases). This CDR3 has 13 residues. V was cut by 0 bases and J by 3 bases, with 6 bases left in between. Germline CDR1 ENHRY, CDR2 SYGVKD. In DNA, the CDR3 is TGTGCCATCAGTGAGTCGGGGAGCTACGAGCAGTACTTC. Protein: CAISESGSYEQYF.

The J gene is TRBJ2-7, the V gene TRBV7-8, with D maybe TRBD1 (5 bases). CDR3 length: 13 amino acids. V was trimmed by 5 bases and J by 4 bases, leaving 12 bases between them. The germline gives CDR1 SGHVS, CDR2 FQNEAQ. CDR3 nucleotides: TGTGCCAGCAGCATATCAGGGTTTTACGAGCAGTACTTC. It translates to CASSISGFYEQYF.